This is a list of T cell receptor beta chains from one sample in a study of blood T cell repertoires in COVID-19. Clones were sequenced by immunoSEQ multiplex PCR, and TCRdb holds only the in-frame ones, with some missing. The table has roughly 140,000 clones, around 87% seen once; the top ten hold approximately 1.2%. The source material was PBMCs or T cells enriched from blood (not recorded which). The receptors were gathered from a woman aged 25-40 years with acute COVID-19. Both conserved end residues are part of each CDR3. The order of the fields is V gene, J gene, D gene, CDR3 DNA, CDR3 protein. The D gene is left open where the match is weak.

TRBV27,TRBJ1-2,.,TGTGCCAGCAGTTTATCGCGCGGGGGAGCTAACTATGGCTACACCTTC,CASSLSRGGANYGYTF
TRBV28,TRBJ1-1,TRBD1,TGTGCCAGCAGTTCAGGACAGGGGGGGAACACTGAAGCTTTCTTT,CASSSGQGGNTEAFF
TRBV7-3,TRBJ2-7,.,TGTGCCAGCAGCTTAGTGGTTCGGGAGTTGTATACTAGTTTACCTTGCGACGAGCAGTACTTC,CASSLVVRELYTSLPCDEQYF
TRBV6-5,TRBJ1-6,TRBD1,TGTGCCAGCAGTTATATCGGGACAGGGGAATCACCCCTCCACTTT,CASSYIGTGESPLHF
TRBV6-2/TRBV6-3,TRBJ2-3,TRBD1,TGTGCCAGCAGTTGGGGACAGGGGGCGGCAGATACGCAGTATTTT,CASSWGQGAADTQYF
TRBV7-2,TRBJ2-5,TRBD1,TGTGCCAGCAGCGTAGGACAGGCTCGAGAGACCCAGTACTTC,CASSVGQARETQYF
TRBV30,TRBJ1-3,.,TGTGCCTGGAGTGTATCTGGGAGCGGAAACACCATATATTTT,CAWSVSGSGNTIYF
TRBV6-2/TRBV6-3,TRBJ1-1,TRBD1,TGTGCCAGCAGTTACTCGCAGGGGGCTGACGCTTTCTTT,CASSYSQGADAFF
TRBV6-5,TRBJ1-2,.,TGTGCCAGCAGACAGGGACAAGGCTACACCTTC,CASRQGQGYTF
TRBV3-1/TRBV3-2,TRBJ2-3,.,TGTGCCAGCAGCCAAGATATGGCTAGTGGTCTAGATACGCAGTATTTT,CASSQDMASGLDTQYF
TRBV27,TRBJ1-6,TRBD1,TGTGCCAGCAGTTTCACAGACAGGGGGAGCTCCTATAATTCACCCCTCCACTTT,CASSFTDRGSSYNSPLHF
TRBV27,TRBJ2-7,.,TGTGCCAGCAGTTTAACTTTCCCCTCCTACGAGCAGTACTTC,CASSLTFPSYEQYF
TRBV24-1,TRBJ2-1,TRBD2,TGTGCCACCAGTCCGACTAGCGGGAGGGCGAATGAGCAGTTCTTC,CATSPTSGRANEQFF
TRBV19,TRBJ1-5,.,TGTGCCAGTAGGCCCAGCATGACTTTAGGCAATCAGCCCCAGCATTTT,CASRPSMTLGNQPQHF
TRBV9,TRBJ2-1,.,TGTGCCAGCAGCGGAGACACCTACAATGAGCAGTTCTTC,CASSGDTYNEQFF